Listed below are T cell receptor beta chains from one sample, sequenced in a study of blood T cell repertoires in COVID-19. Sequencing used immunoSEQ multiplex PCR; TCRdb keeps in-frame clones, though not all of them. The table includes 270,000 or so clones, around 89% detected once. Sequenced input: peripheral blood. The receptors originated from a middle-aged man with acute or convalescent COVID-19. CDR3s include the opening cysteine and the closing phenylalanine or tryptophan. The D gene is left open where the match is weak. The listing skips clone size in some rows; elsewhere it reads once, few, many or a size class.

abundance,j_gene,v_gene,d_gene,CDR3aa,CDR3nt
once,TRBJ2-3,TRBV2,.,CASSEVQVGDTQYF,TGTGCCAGCAGTGAAGTTCAGGTAGGAGATACGCAGTATTTT
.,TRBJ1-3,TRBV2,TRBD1,CASRDRAGGNTIYF,TGTGCCAGCAGAGACAGGGCCGGTGGAAACACCATATATTTT
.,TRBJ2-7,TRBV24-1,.,CATSDRGARYEQYF,TGTGCCACCAGTGATCGGGGGGCTAGGTACGAGCAGTACTTC
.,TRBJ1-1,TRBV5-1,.,CASSLWEFMNTEAFF,TGCGCCAGCAGCTTGTGGGAGTTCATGAACACTGAAGCTTTCTTT
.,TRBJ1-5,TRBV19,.,CASSPGPGGGQPQHF,TGTGCCAGTAGTCCAGGACCGGGGGGAGGTCAGCCCCAGCATTTT
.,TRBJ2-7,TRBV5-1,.,CASSLEGTYEQYF,TGCGCCAGCAGCTTGGAGGGGACCTACGAGCAGTACTTC
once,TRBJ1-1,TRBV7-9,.,CASSLLGWDTEAFF,TGTGCCAGCAGCTTACTCGGGTGGGACACTGAAGCTTTCTTT
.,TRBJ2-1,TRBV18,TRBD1,CASSRTGREQFF,TGTGCCAGCTCTCGGACAGGGAGGGAGCAGTTCTTC
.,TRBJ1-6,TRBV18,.,CASSPETVNSPLHF,TGTGCCAGCTCACCGGAGACAGTCAATTCACCCCTCCACTTT
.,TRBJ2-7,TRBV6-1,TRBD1,CASSEQTGWYYEQYF,TGTGCCAGCAGTGAGCAGACAGGGTGGTACTACGAGCAGTACTTC
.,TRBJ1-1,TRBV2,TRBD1,CASSSTGTGSGEAFF,TGTGCCAGCAGCTCAACCGGGACAGGGAGCGGTGAAGCTTTCTTT
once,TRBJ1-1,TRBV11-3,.,CATPRNTEAFF,TGTGCCACCCCGAGGAACACTGAAGCTTTCTTT
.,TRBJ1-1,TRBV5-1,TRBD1,CASSPDGTGGLIEAFF,TGCGCCAGCAGCCCGGACGGGACAGGGGGCTTGATTGAAGCTTTCTTT
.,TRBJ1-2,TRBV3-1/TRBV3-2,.,CASSLTDGRDGYTF,TGTGCCAGCAGCCTAACCGACGGGAGGGATGGCTACACCTTC
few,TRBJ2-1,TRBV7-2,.,CASSLARDNEQFF,TGTGCCAGCAGCTTAGCGAGAGACAATGAGCAGTTCTTC
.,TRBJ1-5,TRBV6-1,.,CASSEAGGGYQPQHF,TGTGCCAGCAGTGAAGCGGGGGGGGGCTATCAGCCCCAGCATTTT
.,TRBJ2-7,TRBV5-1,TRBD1,CASSLQGAEQYF,TGCGCCAGCAGTTTACAGGGGGCCGAGCAGTACTTC
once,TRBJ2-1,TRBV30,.,CAYQDSDEQFF,TGTGCCTACCAAGACAGCGATGAGCAGTTCTTC
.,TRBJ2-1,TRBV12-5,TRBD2,CASGLEGSGGDEQFF,TGTGCTAGTGGTTTGGAGGGTAGCGGGGGCGATGAGCAGTTCTTC
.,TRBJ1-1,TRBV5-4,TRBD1,CASSPGTVLNTEAFF,TGTGCCAGCAGCCCTGGGACAGTGCTGAACACTGAAGCTTTCTTT
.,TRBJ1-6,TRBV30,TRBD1,CAWDRGHRNSPLHF,TGTGCCTGGGACAGGGGTCATCGGAATTCACCCCTCCACTTT
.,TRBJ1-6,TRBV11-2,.,CASSTLRQGNSPLHF,TGTGCCAGCAGCACCCTCCGGCAGGGGAATTCACCCCTCCACTTT
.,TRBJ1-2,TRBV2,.,CASSVDNPNYGYTF,TGTGCCAGCAGTGTGGACAACCCTAACTATGGCTACACCTTC